This T cell receptor beta chain was found in a study of cytomegalovirus exposure and HLA in healthy donors. Overall study context: The Caucasian-associated ancestry cluster contained about 80% of the approximately 410 genotyped donors. Study results and caveats: Most of the TCR beta V segments (in an earlier analysis) were productive either about 87% or about 30% of the time. Reports credit the classifier with highly specific, highly sensitive diagnosis of cytomegalovirus status. Most sequenced TCRs were rare (though some public TCRs occurred in many donors).

Trimming removed 0 bases from V and 3 bases from J, with 6 bases in between. There are 14 residues in the CDR3. CDR1 SGDLS and CDR2 YYNGEE come from the germline V gene. Researchers ran the PCR with 60 Vbeta and 13 Jbeta primers. Sequencing used immunoSEQ multiplex PCR; TCRdb keeps in-frame clones, though not all of them. The data show some 140,000 clones, over 60% seen once. This clone was recorded a few times. Its antigen is unidentified. The chain carries TRBV9 and TRBJ2-2, with unresolved D. The sequence was collected from a male donor in good health and CMV-seropositive. Sample: PBMCs. The CDR3 protein is CASSVETYTGELFF. The DNA of the CDR3 is TGTGCCAGCAGCGTAGAGACTTACACCGGGGAGCTGTTTTTT.